This is a list of T cell receptor beta chains from one sample in a study of blood T cell repertoires in COVID-19. Assay used: immunoSEQ multiplex PCR; TCRdb lists only in-frame clones, some missing. The repertoire holds 200,000 to 250,000 clones, over 75% seen once, with around 4.8% in the top ten. Sequencing used peripheral blood. These receptors came from a woman between 40 and 55 years old with acute or convalescent COVID-19. Each CDR3 is given without its conserved first and last residue. For some rows the clone size is stated as once, few or many, or as a class when expanded; others skip it.

TRBV6-6	.	TRBJ1-1	ASRRGQIEAF
TRBV10-3	.	TRBJ2-3	AISESLGTDTQY
TRBV5-6	.	TRBJ1-1	ASSFGTPDNEAF
TRBV5-8	once	TRBJ1-3	ASSLAQVLPGNTIY
TRBV11-2	.	TRBJ2-4	ASSPRLADGSIAKNIQY
TRBV7-9	.	TRBJ1-4	ASSSGQGIEKLF
TRBV4-1	.	TRBJ1-6	ASSQVGQALNSPLH
TRBV18	.	TRBJ1-1	ASSPPLGGTEAF
TRBV5-1	once	TRBJ2-5	ASTSGGPQETQY
TRBV24-1	.	TRBJ1-2	ATSVSDRGDGYT
TRBV19	.	TRBJ1-2	ASSPRTGGGYGYT
TRBV11-2	.	TRBJ1-1	ASSLDRPGQMNTEAF
TRBV7-2	.	TRBJ2-4	ASSLGDIQY
TRBV6-2/TRBV6-3	.	TRBJ2-6	ASSYGWAGGSGANVLT
TRBV2	.	TRBJ1-2	ASTLTGYSNYGYT
TRBV21-1	.	TRBJ1-2	ASSWTGVNYGYT
TRBV5-8	.	TRBJ2-2	ASPLGPNTGELF
TRBV25-1	.	TRBJ1-4	ASSEYSTNEKLF
TRBV12-5	.	TRBJ2-6	ASGFGPRTGESGANVLT
TRBV19	.	TRBJ1-2	ASKEGSSNYGYT
TRBV4-1	.	TRBJ1-2	ASSQLFWDMGSYGYT
TRBV5-1	.	TRBJ2-3	ASSLWVAATSTDTQY
TRBV3-1/TRBV3-2	.	TRBJ2-5	ASSPTGVGTQY
TRBV20-1	.	TRBJ1-1	SAPGNTEAF
TRBV30	.	TRBJ1-5	AWSSGQGNQPQH